Listed here are 2 T cell receptor beta chains from one sample, sequenced in a study of beta chain features in type 1 diabetes. Isolated RNA was reverse transcribed in full, so expressed TCRB transcripts were sequenced. Assay used: immunoSEQ multiplex PCR; TCRdb lists only in-frame clones, some missing. This table has 430,000 or so clones, more than 9.5% appearing once. Material for sequencing was naive CD4+ T cells from blood. The receptors here all came from a woman aged 18 to 35 in good health.

The genes are TRBV6-6 and TRBJ2-3, with TRBD2 as a possible D gene (5 bases). The CDR3 runs to 14 residues. Trimming shortened V by 6 bases and J by 0 bases, and 10 bases separated the two germline ends. The V gene's germline CDR1 is MNHNY and CDR2 SVGAGI (reference sequence). The CDR3: CASSKSGSTDTQYF. The CDR3 DNA sequence: TGTGCCAGCAGCAAAAGCGGCAGCACAGATACGCAGTATTTT.

In regard to this clone: This specimen includes other DNA sequences encoding the same CDR3. The J gene is TRBJ2-5, the V gene TRBV15; 7 bases align to TRBD1. CDR1 is LNHNV and CDR2 is YYDKDF in the germline V gene (reference sequence). J lost 3 bases, V lost 2 bases, and 6 bases had no gene match. The CDR3 has 15 residues. In DNA, the CDR3 is TGTGCCACCAGCAGACAACAGGGGCGAGAAGAGACCCAGTACTTC. Translated: CATSRQQGREETQYF.